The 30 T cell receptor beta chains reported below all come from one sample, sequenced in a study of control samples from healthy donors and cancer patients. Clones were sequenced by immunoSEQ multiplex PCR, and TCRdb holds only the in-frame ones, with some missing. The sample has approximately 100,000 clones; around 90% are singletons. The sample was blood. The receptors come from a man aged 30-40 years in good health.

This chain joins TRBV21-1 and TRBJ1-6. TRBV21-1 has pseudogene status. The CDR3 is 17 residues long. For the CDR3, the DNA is TGTGCCAGCAGCAAAGTTTCCGATCTCTCCTATAATTCACCCCTCCACTTT. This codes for CASSKVSDLSYNSPLHF.

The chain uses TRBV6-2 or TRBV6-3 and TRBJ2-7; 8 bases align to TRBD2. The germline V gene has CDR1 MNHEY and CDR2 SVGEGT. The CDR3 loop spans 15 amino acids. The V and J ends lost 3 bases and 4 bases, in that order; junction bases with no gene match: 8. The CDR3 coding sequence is TGTGCCAGCAGTTATCCCGGGACTAGTGGTTACGAGCAGTACTTC. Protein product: CASSYPGTSGYEQYF.

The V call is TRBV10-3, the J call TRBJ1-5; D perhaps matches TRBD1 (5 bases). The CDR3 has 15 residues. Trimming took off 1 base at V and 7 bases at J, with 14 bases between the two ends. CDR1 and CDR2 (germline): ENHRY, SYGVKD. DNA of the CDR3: TGTGCCATCAGTGAGTACGCGGGGGGGGACCAGCCCCAGCATTTT. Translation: CAISEYAGGDQPQHF.

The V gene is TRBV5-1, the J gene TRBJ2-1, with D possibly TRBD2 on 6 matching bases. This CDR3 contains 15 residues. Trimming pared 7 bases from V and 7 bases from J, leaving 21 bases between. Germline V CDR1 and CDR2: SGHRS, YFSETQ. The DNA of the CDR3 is TGCGCCAGCTGCGATCCTAGCGAGTCTATGAATGAGCAGTTCTTC. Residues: CASCDPSESMNEQFF.

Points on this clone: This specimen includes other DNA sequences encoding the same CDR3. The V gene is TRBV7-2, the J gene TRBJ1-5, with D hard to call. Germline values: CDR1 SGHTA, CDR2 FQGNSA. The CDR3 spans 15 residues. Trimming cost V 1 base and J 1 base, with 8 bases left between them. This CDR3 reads CASSLGSGSNQPQHF. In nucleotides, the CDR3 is TGTGCCAGCAGCTTAGGGTCGGGCAGCAATCAGCCCCAGCATTTT.

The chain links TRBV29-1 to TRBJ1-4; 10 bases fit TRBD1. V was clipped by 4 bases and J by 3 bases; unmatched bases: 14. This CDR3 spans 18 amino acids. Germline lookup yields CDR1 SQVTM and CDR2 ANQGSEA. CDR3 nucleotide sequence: TGCAGCGTTGTTAGCCGGGACAGGGGTTTTGCGTCTAATGAAAAACTGTTTTTT. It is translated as CSVVSRDRGFASNEKLFF.

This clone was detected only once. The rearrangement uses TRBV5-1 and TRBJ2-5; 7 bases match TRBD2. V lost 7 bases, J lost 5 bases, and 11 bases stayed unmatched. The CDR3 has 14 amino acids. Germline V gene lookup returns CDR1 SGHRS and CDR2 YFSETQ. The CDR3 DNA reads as TGCGCCAGCCGTCCGGCGGGAGAGCTGGAGACCCAGTACTTC. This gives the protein CASRPAGELETQYF.

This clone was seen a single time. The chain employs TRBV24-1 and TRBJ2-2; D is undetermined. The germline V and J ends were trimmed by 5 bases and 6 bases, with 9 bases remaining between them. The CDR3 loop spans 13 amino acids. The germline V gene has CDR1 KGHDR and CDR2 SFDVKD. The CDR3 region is CATSGWSAGELFF. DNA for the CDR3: TGTGCCACCAGTGGGTGGTCCGCCGGGGAGCTGTTTTTT.

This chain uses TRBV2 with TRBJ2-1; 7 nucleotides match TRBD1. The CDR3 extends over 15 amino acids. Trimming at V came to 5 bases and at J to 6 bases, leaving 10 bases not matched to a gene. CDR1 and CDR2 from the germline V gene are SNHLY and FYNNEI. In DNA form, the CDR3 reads TGTGCCAGCAGTAAAACAGGGGTTGGGGCCAATGAGCAGTTCTTC. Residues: CASSKTGVGANEQFF.

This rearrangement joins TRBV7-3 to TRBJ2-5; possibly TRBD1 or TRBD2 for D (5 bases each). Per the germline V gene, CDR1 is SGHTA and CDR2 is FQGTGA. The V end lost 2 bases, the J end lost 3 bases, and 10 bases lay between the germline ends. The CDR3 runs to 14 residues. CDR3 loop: CASSLYGTEETQYF. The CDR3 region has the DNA TGTGCCAGCAGCTTATATGGGACGGAAGAGACCCAGTACTTC.

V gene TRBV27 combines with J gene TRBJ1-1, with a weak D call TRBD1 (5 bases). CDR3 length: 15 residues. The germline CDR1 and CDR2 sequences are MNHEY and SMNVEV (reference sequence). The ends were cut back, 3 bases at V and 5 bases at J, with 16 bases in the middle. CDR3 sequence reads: CASSFRNTGGTEAFF. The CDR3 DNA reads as TGTGCCAGCAGTTTCAGGAACACGGGGGGAACTGAAGCTTTCTTT.

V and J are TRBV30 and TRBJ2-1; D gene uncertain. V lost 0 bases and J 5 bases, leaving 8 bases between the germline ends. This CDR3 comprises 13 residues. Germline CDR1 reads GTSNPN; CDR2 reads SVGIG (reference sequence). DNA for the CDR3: TGTGCCTGGAGTGTGGTCGTCGACAATGAGCAGTTCTTC. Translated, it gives CAWSVVVDNEQFF.

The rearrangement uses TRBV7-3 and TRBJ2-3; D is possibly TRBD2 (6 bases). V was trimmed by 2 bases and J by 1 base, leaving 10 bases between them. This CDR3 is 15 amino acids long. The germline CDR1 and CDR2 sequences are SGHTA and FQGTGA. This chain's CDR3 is CASSLSPSGTDTQYF. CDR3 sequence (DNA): TGTGCCAGCAGCTTATCCCCTAGCGGCACAGATACGCAGTATTTT.

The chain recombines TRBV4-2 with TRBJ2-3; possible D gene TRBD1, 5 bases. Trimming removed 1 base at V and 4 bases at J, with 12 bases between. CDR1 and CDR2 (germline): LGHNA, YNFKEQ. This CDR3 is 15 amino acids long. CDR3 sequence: CASSQGQRNADTQYF. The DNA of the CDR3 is TGTGCCAGCAGCCAAGGACAGAGGAACGCAGATACGCAGTATTTT.

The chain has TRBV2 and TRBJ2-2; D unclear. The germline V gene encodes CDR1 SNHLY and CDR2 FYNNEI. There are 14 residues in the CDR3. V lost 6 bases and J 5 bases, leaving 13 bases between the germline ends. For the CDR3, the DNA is TGTGCCAGCAGGTTGGCGATTGGGACCGGGGAGCTGTTTTTT. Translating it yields CASRLAIGTGELFF.

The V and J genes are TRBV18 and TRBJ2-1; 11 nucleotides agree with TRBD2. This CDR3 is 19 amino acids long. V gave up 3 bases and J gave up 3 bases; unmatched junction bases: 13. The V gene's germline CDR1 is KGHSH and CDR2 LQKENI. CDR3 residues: CASSPFARLAGTIYNEQFF. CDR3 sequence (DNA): TGTGCCAGCTCACCCTTCGCGCGACTAGCGGGAACCATCTACAATGAGCAGTTCTTC.

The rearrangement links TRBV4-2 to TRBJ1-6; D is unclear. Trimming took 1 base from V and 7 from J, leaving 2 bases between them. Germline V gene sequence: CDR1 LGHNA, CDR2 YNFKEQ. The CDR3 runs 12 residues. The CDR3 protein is CASSQVNSPLHF. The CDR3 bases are TGTGCCAGCAGCCAAGTGAATTCACCCCTCCACTTT.

CDR3 bases: TGTGCCAGCAGTTCCGACAGGCGCCCCCCCCCAGAGACCCAGTACTTC. Encoded protein: CASSSDRRPPPETQYF. This chain connects TRBV27 to TRBJ2-5; TRBD1 might be the D (6 bases). The CDR3 has 16 amino acids. V dropped 4 bases and J dropped 4 bases, with 19 bases sitting between them. Germline V gene sequence: CDR1 MNHEY, CDR2 SMNVEV (reference sequence).

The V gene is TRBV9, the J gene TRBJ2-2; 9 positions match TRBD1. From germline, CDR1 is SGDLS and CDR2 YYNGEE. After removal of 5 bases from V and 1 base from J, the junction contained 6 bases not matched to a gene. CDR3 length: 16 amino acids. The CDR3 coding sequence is TGTGCCAGCAGAGGGGACAGGGCCTTGAACACCGGGGAGCTGTTTTTT. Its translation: CASRGDRALNTGELFF.

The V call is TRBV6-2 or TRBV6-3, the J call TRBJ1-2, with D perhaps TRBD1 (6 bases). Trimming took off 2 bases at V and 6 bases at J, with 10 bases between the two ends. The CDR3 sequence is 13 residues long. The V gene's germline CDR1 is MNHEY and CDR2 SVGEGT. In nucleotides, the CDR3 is TGTGCCAGCAGTTACGGGACACAACATGGCTACACCTTC. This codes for CASSYGTQHGYTF.

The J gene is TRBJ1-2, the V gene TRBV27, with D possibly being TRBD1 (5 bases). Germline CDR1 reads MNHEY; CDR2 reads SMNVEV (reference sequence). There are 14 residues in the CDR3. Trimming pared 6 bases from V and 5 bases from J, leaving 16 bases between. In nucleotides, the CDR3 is TGTGCCAGCAGCCCCGCCGGGACTGCTTATGGCTACACCTTC. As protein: CASSPAGTAYGYTF.

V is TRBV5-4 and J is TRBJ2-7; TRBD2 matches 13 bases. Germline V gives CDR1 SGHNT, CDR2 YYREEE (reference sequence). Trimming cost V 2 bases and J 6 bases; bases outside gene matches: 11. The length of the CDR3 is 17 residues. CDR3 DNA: TGTGCCAGCAGCTTAACTAGCGGGAGGGCCTCAACTCGCGAGCAGTACTTC. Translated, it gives CASSLTSGRASTREQYF.

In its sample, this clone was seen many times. The chain's CDR3 is CASSPRTGSTGELFF. The CDR3 DNA sequence: TGTGCCAGCAGTCCTCGGACAGGTTCCACCGGGGAGCTGTTTTTT. The chain combines TRBV27 with TRBJ2-2, with 7 bases fitting TRBD1. V was pared by 5 bases and J by 4 bases, with 7 bases of the junction left unmatched. Per the germline V gene, CDR1 is MNHEY and CDR2 is SMNVEV (reference sequence). This CDR3 is 15 amino acids long.

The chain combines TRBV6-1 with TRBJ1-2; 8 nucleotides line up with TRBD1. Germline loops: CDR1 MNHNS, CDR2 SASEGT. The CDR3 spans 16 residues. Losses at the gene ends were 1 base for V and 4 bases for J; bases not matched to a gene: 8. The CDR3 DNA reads TGTGCCAGCAGTGAAGTCCACACGGACAGGGCCTATGGCTACACCTTC. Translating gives CASSEVHTDRAYGYTF.

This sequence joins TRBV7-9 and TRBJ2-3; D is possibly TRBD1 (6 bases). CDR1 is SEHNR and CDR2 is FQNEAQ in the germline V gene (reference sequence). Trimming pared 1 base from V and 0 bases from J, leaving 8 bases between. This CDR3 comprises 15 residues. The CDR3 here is CASSLGTESTDTQYF. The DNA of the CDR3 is TGTGCCAGCAGCTTAGGGACAGAGAGCACAGATACGCAGTATTTT.

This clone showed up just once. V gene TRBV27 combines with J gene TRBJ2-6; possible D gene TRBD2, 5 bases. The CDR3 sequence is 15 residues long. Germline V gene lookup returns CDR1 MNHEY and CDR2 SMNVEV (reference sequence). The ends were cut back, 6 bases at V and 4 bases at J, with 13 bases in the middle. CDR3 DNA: TGTGCCAGCAGCCACGGCGGGTCCGGGGCCAACGTCCTGACTTTC. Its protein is CASSHGGSGANVLTF.

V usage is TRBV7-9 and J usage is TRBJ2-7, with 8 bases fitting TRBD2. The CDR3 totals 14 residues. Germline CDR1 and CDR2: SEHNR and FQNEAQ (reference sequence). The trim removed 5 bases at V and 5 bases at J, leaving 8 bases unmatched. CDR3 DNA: TGTGCCAGCAGCACAATTAGCGGGACTGACGAGCAGTACTTC. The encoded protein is CASSTISGTDEQYF.

The DNA of the CDR3 is TGTGCCAGTAGTACAGGCCAAGTGGGGGCTGAAAAACTGTTTTTT. This codes for CASSTGQVGAEKLFF. The rearrangement links TRBV19 to TRBJ1-4; the D gene is possibly TRBD1 (6 bases). V was clipped by 4 bases and J by 7 bases, with 16 bases between them. The CDR3 has 15 amino acids. Germline-derived CDR1 and CDR2 are LNHDA and SQIVND (reference sequence).

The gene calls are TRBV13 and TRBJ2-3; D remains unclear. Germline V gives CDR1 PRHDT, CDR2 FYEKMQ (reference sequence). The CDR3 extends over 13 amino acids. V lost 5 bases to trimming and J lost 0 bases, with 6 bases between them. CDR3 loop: CASSKLSTDTQYF. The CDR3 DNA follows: TGTGCCAGCAGCAAGCTTAGCACAGATACGCAGTATTTT.

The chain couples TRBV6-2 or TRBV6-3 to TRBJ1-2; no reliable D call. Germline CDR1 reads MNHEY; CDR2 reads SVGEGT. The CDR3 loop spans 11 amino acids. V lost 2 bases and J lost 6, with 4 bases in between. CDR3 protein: CASSYGDGYTF. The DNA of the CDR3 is TGTGCCAGCAGTTACGGAGATGGCTACACCTTC.